This T cell receptor (beta chain) was sequenced during a study of cytomegalovirus exposure and HLA in healthy donors. General study points: Likely technical artifact: a cluster of highly shared sequence variants.

The CDR3 contains 15 residues. Trimming took off 4 bases at V and 0 bases at J, with 13 bases between the two ends. Germline V gene sequence: CDR1 SGHNT, CDR2 YYREEE (reference sequence). About this clone: The antigen is not known.

Both 60 Vbeta primers and 13 Jbeta primers went into the PCR. The table came from immunoSEQ multiplex PCR; TCRdb's copy has only in-frame clones and leaves some out. The table lists approximately 190,000 clones, about 84% of them singletons, with over 12% in the top ten. Sequenced: PBMCs. The rearrangement uses TRBV5-4 and TRBJ1-1; tentatively, D is TRBD1 (5 bases). This receptor was taken from a woman aged 25 to 45 in good health and CMV-seropositive. The CDR3 nucleotides read TGTGCCAGCAGCCCGGGGGGGACGGTGAACACTGAAGCTTTCTTT. It specifies CASSPGGTVNTEAFF.